The rows below give T cell receptor beta chains drawn from one sample of a study of CD8+ T cells in alopecia areata. Clones were read by immunoSEQ multiplex PCR, and TCRdb kept only the in-frame ones, dropping some. The table shows under 70,000 clones, with around 96% occurring only once. The sequenced sample was CD8+ T cells sorted from blood, obtained at week 0. All receptors come from a human donor with alopecia areata. Each CDR3 is given with its conserved first and last residue. The order of the fields is V gene, J gene, D gene, clone size, CDR3 protein, CDR3 DNA. The D gene is left open where the match is weak. Rows may omit the clone size; those that give it use once, few, many or a size class.

V: TRBV21-1; J: TRBJ2-7; D: .; size: .; CDR3: CASSSGFPSSYEQYF; DNA: TGTGCCAGCAGCTCGGGATTCCCGAGCTCCTACGAGCAGTACTTC
V: TRBV6-5; J: TRBJ1-5; D: TRBD1; size: .; CDR3: CASRDSEGQPQHF; DNA: TGTGCCAGTAGGGACAGTGAGGGTCAGCCCCAGCATTTT
V: TRBV4-2; J: TRBJ2-7; D: TRBD1; size: once; CDR3: CASSQDVGDSSYEQYF; DNA: TGTGCCAGCAGCCAAGATGTTGGGGACAGCTCCTACGAGCAGTACTTC
V: TRBV27; J: TRBJ1-6; D: .; size: .; CDR3: CASSLRDLNSPLHF; DNA: TGTGCCAGCAGTTTAAGGGACCTTAATTCACCCCTCCACTTT
V: TRBV7-3; J: TRBJ1-1; D: TRBD1; size: .; CDR3: CASSLTGQHTEAFF; DNA: TGTGCCAGCAGCTTAACGGGACAGCACACTGAAGCTTTCTTT
V: TRBV10-3; J: TRBJ2-3; D: .; size: .; CDR3: CAISEWGNTDTQYF; DNA: TGTGCCATCAGTGAGTGGGGGAACACAGATACGCAGTATTTT
V: TRBV7-9; J: TRBJ2-3; D: .; size: .; CDR3: CASSRDTQYF; DNA: TGTGCCAGCAGCCGCGATACGCAGTATTTT
V: TRBV7-9; J: TRBJ2-7; D: .; size: once; CDR3: CASSSGTEYYEQYF; DNA: TGTGCCAGCAGCTCCGGGACGGAATACTACGAGCAGTACTTC
V: TRBV29-1; J: TRBJ2-1; D: TRBD2; size: .; CDR3: CSVDPSGDYNEQFF; DNA: TGCAGCGTTGACCCGAGCGGGGACTACAATGAGCAGTTCTTC
V: TRBV21-1; J: TRBJ2-7; D: .; size: .; CDR3: CASSKCILAGTYYEQYF; DNA: TGTGCCAGCAGCAAATGTATACTAGCGGGAACCTACTACGAGCAGTACTTC
V: TRBV2; J: TRBJ2-1; D: .; size: .; CDR3: CASSVFEQFF; DNA: TGTGCCAGCAGTGTGTTTGAGCAGTTCTTC
V: TRBV7-9; J: TRBJ2-7; D: .; size: .; CDR3: CASSDTSSGGEQYF; DNA: TGTGCCAGCAGCGACACCAGCTCCGGGGGCGAGCAGTACTTC
V: TRBV30; J: TRBJ2-5; D: TRBD2; size: .; CDR3: CAWSLLGTSGNQETQYF; DNA: TGTGCCTGGAGCCTCCTTGGGACTAGCGGGAACCAAGAGACCCAGTACTTC
V: TRBV7-9; J: TRBJ2-2; D: .; size: .; CDR3: CASSLSYRGTGELFF; DNA: TGTGCCAGCAGCTTATCCTACCGGGGCACCGGGGAGCTGTTTTTT
V: TRBV6-5; J: TRBJ2-1; D: .; size: .; CDR3: CASSSIVSSYNEQFF; DNA: TGTGCCAGCAGTTCAATAGTGAGCTCCTACAATGAGCAGTTCTTC
V: TRBV6-5; J: TRBJ1-1; D: .; size: .; CDR3: CASSYSAGVAFF; DNA: TGTGCCAGCAGTTACTCAGCGGGAGTCGCTTTCTTT
V: TRBV4-3; J: TRBJ2-1; D: .; size: .; CDR3: CASSRDRDPYNEQFF; DNA: TGCGCCAGCAGCCGCGACCGGGACCCCTACAATGAGCAGTTCTTC
V: TRBV10-3; J: TRBJ1-6; D: .; size: .; CDR3: CASQRAVGGQDLNSPLHF; DNA: TGTGCCTCCCAAAGGGCCGTAGGGGGACAAGATCTTAATTCACCCCTCCACTTT
V: TRBV7-8; J: TRBJ1-1; D: .; size: .; CDR3: CASSLDIMNTEAFF; DNA: TGTGCCAGCAGCTTAGACATCATGAACACTGAAGCTTTCTTT
V: TRBV11-3; J: TRBJ1-1; D: TRBD1; size: .; CDR3: CASSLAVGQRLNLNTEAFF; DNA: TGTGCCAGCAGCTTAGCCGTGGGACAGAGGCTAAACTTGAACACTGAAGCTTTCTTT
V: TRBV12-5; J: TRBJ1-1; D: .; size: .; CDR3: CASGMESGGKAFF; DNA: TGTGCTAGTGGTATGGAGTCGGGGGGGAAGGCTTTCTTT
V: TRBV27; J: TRBJ2-7; D: .; size: .; CDR3: CASSPGTGYEQYF; DNA: TGTGCCAGCAGTCCCGGGACGGGTTACGAGCAGTACTTC
V: TRBV4-2; J: TRBJ2-3; D: .; size: .; CDR3: CASSQEMRVASTDTQYF; DNA: TGTGCCAGCAGCCAAGAGATGAGAGTAGCTAGCACAGATACGCAGTATTTT
V: TRBV29-1; J: TRBJ2-2; D: TRBD2; size: .; CDR3: CSVGGTISPYANTGELFF; DNA: TGCAGCGTTGGGGGGACTATCAGCCCCTACGCGAACACCGGGGAGCTGTTTTTT
V: TRBV23-1; J: TRBJ2-2; D: .; size: .; CDR3: CASSQSTGRDTGELFF; DNA: TGCGCCAGCAGTCAATCGACGGGGAGAGACACCGGGGAGCTGTTTTTT
V: TRBV7-9; J: TRBJ2-7; D: .; size: .; CDR3: CASTGQNQNSYEQYF; DNA: TGTGCCAGCACCGGACAGAATCAAAACTCCTACGAGCAGTACTTC
V: TRBV7-9; J: TRBJ2-7; D: TRBD1; size: .; CDR3: CASSLTTGAHTYEQYF; DNA: TGTGCTAGCAGCCTCACGACAGGGGCGCATACCTACGAGCAGTACTTC
V: TRBV14; J: TRBJ2-7; D: .; size: .; CDR3: CASSPSSWSYEQYF; DNA: TGTGCCAGCAGCCCCAGTAGTTGGTCCTACGAGCAGTACTTC
V: TRBV4-3; J: TRBJ2-1; D: .; size: .; CDR3: CASSPNSLGTRRGNEQFF; DNA: TGCGCCAGCAGCCCTAATTCACTTGGGACCCGGAGGGGCAATGAGCAGTTCTTC
V: TRBV6-6; J: TRBJ2-2; D: .; size: .; CDR3: CASSYGTGELFF; DNA: TGTGCCAGCAGTTACGGGACCGGGGAGCTGTTTTTT
V: TRBV5-4; J: TRBJ2-6; D: .; size: .; CDR3: CASSMEGAWANVLTF; DNA: TGTGCCAGCAGCATGGAGGGGGCCTGGGCCAACGTCCTGACTTTC
V: TRBV4-1; J: TRBJ1-2; D: .; size: few; CDR3: CASSQVAAKRDYGYTF; DNA: TGCGCCAGCAGCCAAGTTGCAGCCAAAAGGGACTATGGCTACACCTTC
V: TRBV29-1; J: TRBJ2-3; D: TRBD2; size: .; CDR3: CSVEEGETSGVTDTQYF; DNA: TGCAGCGTTGAAGAGGGGGAAACTAGCGGGGTTACAGATACGCAGTATTTT
V: TRBV7-9; J: TRBJ1-1; D: TRBD1; size: .; CDR3: CASSFLQGQAFF; DNA: TGTGCCAGCAGCTTCCTCCAGGGACAGGCTTTCTTT
V: TRBV5-4; J: TRBJ2-1; D: .; size: once; CDR3: CASSWAGGDEQFF; DNA: TGTGCCAGCAGCTGGGCTGGAGGGGATGAGCAGTTCTTC
V: TRBV10-2; J: TRBJ2-5; D: .; size: .; CDR3: CASSEAGKGQETQYF; DNA: TGCGCCAGCAGTGAAGCAGGGAAGGGGCAAGAGACCCAGTACTTC
V: TRBV29-1; J: TRBJ2-5; D: TRBD2; size: .; CDR3: CSVVGARGEPETQYF; DNA: TGCAGCGTTGTTGGGGCCCGGGGGGAGCCAGAGACCCAGTACTTC
V: TRBV6-5; J: TRBJ2-7; D: .; size: .; CDR3: CASSYSKVAEQYF; DNA: TGTGCCAGCAGTTACTCGAAGGTAGCCGAGCAGTACTTC
V: TRBV9; J: TRBJ2-2; D: .; size: .; CDR3: CASKAPTGELFF; DNA: TGTGCCAGCAAGGCGCCAACCGGGGAGCTGTTTTTT
V: TRBV4-3; J: TRBJ2-4; D: .; size: .; CDR3: CASSQDSHGRAKNIQYF; DNA: TGCGCCAGCAGCCAAGATTCGCACGGGCGGGCCAAAAACATTCAGTACTTC
V: TRBV18; J: TRBJ2-7; D: TRBD1; size: .; CDR3: CASSTGATYEQYF; DNA: TGTGCCAGCTCAACAGGGGCGACTTACGAGCAGTACTTC
V: TRBV7-6; J: TRBJ1-2; D: TRBD1; size: .; CDR3: CASSLTGETAGYGYTF; DNA: TGTGCCAGCAGCTTAACAGGGGAAACGGCGGGCTATGGCTACACCTTC
V: TRBV19; J: TRBJ2-3; D: .; size: .; CDR3: CASSTRTFTDTQYF; DNA: TGTGCCAGTAGTACCCGGACATTCACAGATACGCAGTATTTT
V: TRBV7-6; J: TRBJ2-3; D: TRBD1; size: .; CDR3: CASSSGQGSTDTQYF; DNA: TGTGCCAGCAGCTCCGGACAGGGCTCCACAGATACGCAGTATTTT
V: TRBV29-1; J: TRBJ2-5; D: .; size: .; CDR3: CSAPGGQETQYF; DNA: TGCAGCGCCCCCGGGGGCCAAGAGACCCAGTACTTC
V: TRBV5-1; J: TRBJ2-7; D: .; size: .; CDR3: CASREGGLYEQYF; DNA: TGCGCCAGCAGAGAGGGGGGTCTCTACGAGCAGTACTTC